This T cell receptor beta chain was identified during a study of blood T cells in healthy people across ages (dated by TCRdb to between 2015 and 2017). As for the study more broadly: In model experiments, template switching captured roughly one uniquely barcoded TCR beta cDNA molecule for every two T cells. To avoid experimental bias, donors of different ages were randomly spread across the sequencing lanes. Using deep sequencing normalized with unique cDNA molecular identifiers, the study measured how TCR beta repertoire diversity changes with age. For two donors (one aged 18 to 30 and one aged 80 or older), the study analyzed two additional independent replicas of 1 million unique cDNA reads from the same blood draw. Donors were grouped into four age groups: young (average approximately 16 years), middle-aged (39), aged (roughly 62) and long-lived (about 89). Beyond this particular receptor, the publication reports: Estimates of total diversity based on one million sequenced T cells were regarded as lower bounds and as underestimates. The percentage of naive T cells measured by flow cytometry correlated strongly with observed TCR beta diversity. As age increased, observed TCR beta diversity per million T cells dropped in a roughly linear way, and a significant reduction was already evident by age 40. Compared with the aged group, the long-lived group had more naive CD4+ T cells, fewer expanded clones and increased TCR diversity, a pattern suggesting age selection. The CMV infection status of donors was not known, potentially confounding age-related changes in expanded clonotypes. Because profiling used bulk unsorted PBMCs, naive and antigen-experienced compartments could not be compared conclusively.

A word on this clonotype: The antigen it binds to is not known. Nothing much larger sits one base from this clone, and base qualities are not available.

The library came from 5' RACE. Data came from an Illumina HiSeq 2500. A second PCR of about 7 to 12 cycles was run with a J-beta primer mix and a sample-barcoded 5' primer. A template-switch 5' adaptor carrying 12 random nucleotides introduced a unique molecular identifier onto each TCR beta cDNA molecule. Each sample yielded at least 2.5 million CDR3-containing paired-end reads. All of the RNA was converted into first-strand cDNA using the Mint cDNA synthesis kit, with a TRBC-specific oligonucleotide serving as the primer. Following uracil-DNA glycosylase treatment, a first 18-cycle PCR with universal primers M1SS and BC2_uni_R was performed on all cDNA. Turning to the authors' computational methods: For normalization, 1 million high-quality reads, each with a distinct molecular identifier, were randomly selected from each sample. Instead of being binned into consensus sequences, reads with shared molecular identifiers were discarded. MiTCR, set to a Q25 quality threshold and the strictest error-elimination algorithm, was used for CDR3 identification, clonotype clustering and error correction. A nonparametric unseen species model using Euler transformation provided a lower-bound estimate of total TCR beta diversity. TCRdb cleaned the public reads at Q25 with fastp, built clones with MiXCR and kept in-frame beta chains. Under each unique CDR3 protein, matching rows form one entry showing the most common genes and DNA. The V and J calls were determined by TCRdb, not by the authors. This sample gives some 1.4 million distinct CDR3 sequences in total; roughly 40% of them show up just once. In total, the top ten clones hold 7% to 9.5% of the sample.

V is trimmed back by 4 bases and J by 2 bases, and the junction contains 9 bases that no gene match accounts for. Taken from the germline V gene, the CDR1 and CDR2 loops are SGHDT and YYEEEE. The CDR3 numbers 16 residues from cysteine through phenylalanine. Only CDR3 DNA is held: 48 bases, read in frame from base 1. Systemically healthy Caucasian individuals from Russia, 35 to 50 in total and aged about 6 to 90 years, were included as donors. Each donor gave approximately 9.3 milliliters of peripheral blood, collected into EDTA-treated Vacutainer tubes. Ficoll-Paque density-gradient centrifugation was used to isolate PBMCs, with at least 6.5 million per sample. Trizol reagent was used to extract total RNA from the PBMCs, yielding at least 5 micrograms per sample. Naive CD45RAhigh/CD27high T cell percentages were measured by flow cytometry on a PBMC aliquot from every donor.

The clonotype originates from a woman in her late teens or twenties in good health. The chain was built from TRBV5-6 and TRBJ2-3; 8 of the junction bases match TRBD2. Sequenced material: blood. The nucleotide sequence is given as TGTGCCAGCAGCCCCCCGAGAGCGGGGGCCACAGATACGCAGTATTTT. The resulting protein is CASSPPRAGATDTQYF.